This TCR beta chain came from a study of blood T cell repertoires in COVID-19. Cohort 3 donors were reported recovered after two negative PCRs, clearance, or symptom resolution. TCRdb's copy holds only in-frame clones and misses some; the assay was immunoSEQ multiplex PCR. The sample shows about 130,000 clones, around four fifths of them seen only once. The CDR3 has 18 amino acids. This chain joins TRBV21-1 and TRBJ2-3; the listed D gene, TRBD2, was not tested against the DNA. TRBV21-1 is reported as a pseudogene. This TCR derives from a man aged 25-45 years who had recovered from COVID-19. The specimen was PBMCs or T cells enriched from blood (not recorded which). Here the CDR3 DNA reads TGTGCCAGCAGCAAAGCCATTATGCGGCCCCAACTCACAGATACGCAGTATTTT. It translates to CASSKAIMRPQLTDTQYF.